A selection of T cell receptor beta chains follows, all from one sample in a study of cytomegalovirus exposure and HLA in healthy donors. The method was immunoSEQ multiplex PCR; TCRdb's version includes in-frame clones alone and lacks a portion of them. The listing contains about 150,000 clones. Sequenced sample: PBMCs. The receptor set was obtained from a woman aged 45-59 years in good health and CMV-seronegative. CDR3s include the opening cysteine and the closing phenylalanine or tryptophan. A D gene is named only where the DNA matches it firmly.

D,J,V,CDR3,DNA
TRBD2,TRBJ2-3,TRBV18,CASSGMLSGSTTDTQYF,TGTGCCAGCTCAGGAATGCTTAGCGGGAGCACCACAGATACGCAGTATTTT
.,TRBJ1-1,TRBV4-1,CASSQLQRSHVNTEAFF,TGCGCCAGCAGCCAACTACAGAGATCTCACGTGAACACTGAAGCTTTCTTT
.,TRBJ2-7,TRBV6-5,CASSYDSYEQYF,TGTGCCAGCAGTTACGATTCCTACGAGCAGTACTTC
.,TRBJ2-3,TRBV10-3,CAISQQDTDTQYF,TGTGCCATCAGCCAACAGGACACAGATACGCAGTATTTT
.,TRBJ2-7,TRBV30,CAWRRDFNAYEQYF,TGTGCCTGGAGAAGGGACTTTAACGCCTACGAGCAGTACTTC
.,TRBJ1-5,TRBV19,CASSIALAGSGQPQHF,TGTGCCAGTAGTATAGCCCTCGCCGGGTCGGGTCAGCCCCAGCATTTT
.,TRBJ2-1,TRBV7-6,CASSGTSFKAHNEQFF,TGTGCCAGCAGCGGTACCAGTTTCAAAGCGCACAATGAGCAGTTCTTC
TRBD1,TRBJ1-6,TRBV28,CASSQKTGGYNSPLHF,TGTGCCAGCAGTCAAAAGACAGGGGGCTATAATTCACCCCTCCACTTT
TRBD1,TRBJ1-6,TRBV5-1,CASSLEGAHSPLHF,TGCGCCAGCAGCTTGGAGGGGGCCCATTCACCCCTCCACTTT
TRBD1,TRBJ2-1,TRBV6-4,CASSGHPGQGNDEQFF,TGTGCCAGCAGTGGCCATCCGGGACAGGGGAACGATGAGCAGTTCTTC
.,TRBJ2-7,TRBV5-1,CASSTGSYEQYF,TGCGCCAGCAGCACCGGGAGCTACGAGCAGTACTTC
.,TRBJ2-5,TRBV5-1,CASSFQGSGNTETQYF,TGCGCCAGCAGCTTTCAGGGAAGTGGCAACACAGAGACCCAGTACTTC
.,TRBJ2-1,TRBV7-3,CASSNPGWSSYNEQFF,TGTGCCAGCAGCAACCCGGGGTGGAGCTCCTACAATGAGCAGTTCTTC
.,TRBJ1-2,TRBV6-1,CASSETRGGGYGYTF,TGTGCCAGCAGTGAAACGAGAGGGGGTGGCTATGGCTACACCTTC
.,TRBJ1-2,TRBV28,CASSRTGNYGYTF,TGTGCCAGCAGCCGGACGGGGAACTATGGCTACACCTTC
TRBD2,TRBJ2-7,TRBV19,CASSTSVASGTYEQYF,TGTGCCAGTAGTACAAGTGTGGCTAGCGGGACCTACGAGCAGTACTTC
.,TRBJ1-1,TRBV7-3,CASSLNSGWNTEAFF,TGTGCCAGCAGCTTAAATTCGGGTTGGAACACTGAAGCTTTCTTT
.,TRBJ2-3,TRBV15,CATSRGGVGTDTQYF,TGTGCCACCAGCAGAGGCGGGGTGGGGACAGATACGCAGTATTTT
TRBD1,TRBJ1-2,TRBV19,CASSMVRDRAFYGYTF,TGTGCCAGTAGTATGGTCCGGGACAGGGCCTTCTATGGCTACACCTTC
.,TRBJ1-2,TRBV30,CAWSFRTRAYGYTF,TGTGCCTGGAGTTTCCGGACAAGGGCCTATGGCTACACCTTC
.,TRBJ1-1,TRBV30,CAWSVGGRTEAFF,TGTGCCTGGAGTGTGGGAGGGCGGACTGAAGCTTTCTTT
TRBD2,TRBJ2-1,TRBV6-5,CASSSPTSGGDNEQFF,TGTGCCAGCAGTTCCCCAACTAGCGGGGGAGACAATGAGCAGTTCTTC
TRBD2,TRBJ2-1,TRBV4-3,CASSWLGGSPDNEQFF,TGCGCCAGCAGCTGGCTAGGCGGGAGTCCGGACAATGAGCAGTTCTTC
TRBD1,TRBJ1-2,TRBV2,CASSDKGTGGREGYTF,TGTGCCAGCAGTGATAAGGGGACAGGGGGTCGAGAAGGCTACACCTTC
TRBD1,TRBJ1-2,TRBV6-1,CASSDPGQGSYGYTF,TGTGCCAGCAGTGACCCGGGACAGGGTAGCTATGGCTACACCTTC
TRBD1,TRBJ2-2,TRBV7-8,CASSALTGSGELFF,TGTGCCAGCAGCGCGCTGACAGGGTCCGGGGAGCTGTTTTTT
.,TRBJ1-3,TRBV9,CASSLESSGNTIYF,TGTGCCAGCAGCTTAGAGAGCTCTGGAAACACCATATATTTT